The 26 T cell receptor beta chains in this list originate from one sample, sequenced in a study of blood T cell repertoires in COVID-19. TCRdb's copy holds only in-frame clones and misses some; the assay was immunoSEQ multiplex PCR. The sample includes 95,000 to 110,000 clones, about 90% of them seen just once. Sequencing input: peripheral blood. The receptors derive from a human donor in a cohort sampled during active COVID-19.

V gene TRBV9 combines with J gene TRBJ2-7; 7 nucleotides match TRBD2. The CDR3 extends over 13 amino acids. CDR1 is SGDLS, CDR2 YYNGEE, per germline. Germline trimming cut 4 bases from V and 3 bases from J; bases unmatched to any gene: 4. The CDR3: CASSPSGGYEQYF. CDR3 bases: TGTGCCAGCAGCCCCTCGGGAGGCTACGAGCAGTACTTC.

The genes are TRBV6-6 and TRBJ2-7, with 13 bases aligning to TRBD2. This CDR3 is 15 amino acids long. V lost 2 bases and J lost 7; bases outside the gene matches: 5. Germline-derived CDR1 and CDR2 are MNHNY and SVGAGI (reference sequence). CDR3 bases: TGTGCCAGCAGTTACCCGGGACTAGCGGGAACAGAGCAGTACTTC. This gives the protein CASSYPGLAGTEQYF.

This chain connects TRBV5-1 to TRBJ2-7, with TRBD2 identical over 9 bases. Per the germline V gene, CDR1 is SGHRS and CDR2 is YFSETQ. This CDR3 region has 15 residues. V shed 0 bases, J shed 4 bases, and the junction held 5 bases outside the gene matches. CDR3 DNA sequence: TGCGCCAGCAGCTTGGAACCTAGCGGGAAATACGAGCAGTACTTC. Its translation is CASSLEPSGKYEQYF.

This clone was seen more than once but under ten times. The CDR3 loop is CARGGQETYEQYF. CDR3 DNA sequence: TGTGCCAGGGGGGGACAGGAGACCTACGAGCAGTACTTC. The chain is built from TRBV2 and TRBJ2-7; 8 positions agree with TRBD1. V lost 9 bases, J lost 2 bases, and 6 bases stayed unmatched. CDR1 and CDR2 (germline): SNHLY, FYNNEI. The CDR3 is made up of 13 amino acids.

The chain joins TRBV28 to TRBJ2-5; 7 nucleotides line up with TRBD2. Germline loops: CDR1 MDHEN, CDR2 SYDVKM. The CDR3 is made up of 14 amino acids. The V gene end was trimmed by 7 bases and the J gene end by 2 bases; junction bases not matched to a gene: 7. The CDR3 coding sequence is TGTGCCAGCACCCGAGCGGGGCGACAAGAGACCCAGTACTTC. Translated, it gives CASTRAGRQETQYF.

The chain couples TRBV5-5 to TRBJ1-1; D not resolved. CDR3 length: 14 residues. The V gene lost 2 bases and the J gene lost 5 bases, with 13 bases spanning the gap. Germline V CDR1 and CDR2: SGHKS, YYEKEE (reference sequence). CDR3 DNA sequence: TGTGCCAGCAGCTTTGGACGGAGGGAGACTGAAGCTTTCTTT. Amino acid sequence: CASSFGRRETEAFF.

The CDR3 here is CATSTTGGGETQYF. In DNA, the CDR3 is TGTGCCACCAGTACAACAGGGGGGGGAGAGACCCAGTACTTC. The chain links TRBV24-1 to TRBJ2-5, with D perhaps matching TRBD1 (8 bases). Germline assignment: CDR1 KGHDR and CDR2 SFDVKD. The CDR3 sequence is 14 residues long. V lost 6 bases and J lost 4, with 14 bases in between.

This clone has more than one count but fewer than ten. This rearrangement joins TRBV5-1 to TRBJ1-4, with D maybe TRBD1 (5 bases). This CDR3 contains 20 residues. The V and J ends lost 7 bases and 0 bases respectively, with 28 bases between them. Germline V gives CDR1 SGHRS, CDR2 YFSETQ. The CDR3 DNA reads TGCGCCAGCTACGGGGGAGGGTGGACGGGAAGGTCCCCAACTAATGAAAAACTGTTTTTT. Its translation: CASYGGGWTGRSPTNEKLFF.

This clone was observed once. The chain has TRBV6-6 and TRBJ1-2; weak D call: TRBD1 (6 bases). V lost 6 bases to trimming and J lost 2 bases, with 10 bases between them. This CDR3 has 13 residues. Germline assignment: CDR1 MNHNY and CDR2 SVGAGI (reference sequence). The CDR3 nucleotides are TGTGCCAGCAGCAGGACAGAGAACTATGGCTACACCTTC. Translated, it gives CASSRTENYGYTF.

V is TRBV24-1 and J is TRBJ1-1; 8 bases map to TRBD1. The ends lost 3 bases at V and 3 bases at J; junction bases unmatched: 5. The CDR3 sequence is 15 residues long. Germline V gene sequence: CDR1 KGHDR, CDR2 SFDVKD. DNA of the CDR3: TGTGCCACCAGTGATGCGCAGACAGGGGACACTGAAGCTTTCTTT. It encodes CATSDAQTGDTEAFF.

J is TRBJ2-2 and V is TRBV5-1, with 10 bases identical to TRBD2. Germline CDR1 SGHRS, CDR2 YFSETQ. Trimming took 4 bases from V and 1 from J; bases not matched to a gene: 4. The CDR3 contains 16 residues. CDR3 loop: CASSAASGGNTGELFF. DNA of the CDR3: TGCGCCAGCAGCGCCGCTAGCGGGGGGAACACCGGGGAGCTGTTTTTT. Filled out from reference TRBV5-1 and TRBJ2-2, the complete variable domain reads KAGVTQTPRYLIKTRGQQVTLSCSPISGHRSVSWYQQTPGQGLQFLFEYFSETQRNKGNFPGRFSGRQFSNSRSEMNVSTLELGDSALYLCASSAASGGNTGELFFGEGSRLTVL.

This chain links TRBV2 with TRBJ2-3, with D tentatively TRBD1 (5 bases). CDR1 is SNHLY and CDR2 is FYNNEI in the germline V gene. The length of the CDR3 is 14 residues. The V and J ends lost 6 bases and 4 bases respectively, with 14 bases between them. Here the CDR3 DNA reads TGTGCCAGCAGCGCTACGTGGGGCGCAGATACGCAGTATTTT. Its translation: CASSATWGADTQYF.

The V call is TRBV11-3, the J call TRBJ2-5; perhaps TRBD2 as D (5 bases). The CDR3 runs to 14 residues. V was shortened by 1 base and J by 2 bases, with 8 bases between the two germline ends. The germline V gene encodes CDR1 SGHNT and CDR2 YENEEA. The CDR3 protein is CASSLGGKQETQYF. CDR3 coding DNA: TGTGCCAGCAGCTTAGGAGGGAAACAAGAGACCCAGTACTTC. Using reference TRBV11-3 and TRBJ2-5 for the parts outside the CDR3, the full variable domain is EAGVVQSPRYKIIEKKQPVAFWCNPISGHNTLYWYLQNLGQGPELLIRYENEEAVDDSQLPKDRFSAERLKGVDSTLKIQPAELGDSAVYLCASSLGGKQETQYFGPGTRLLVL.

The rearrangement uses TRBV6-5 and TRBJ1-1, with 7 nucleotides matching TRBD1. This CDR3 has 15 amino acids. Germline lookup yields CDR1 MNHEY and CDR2 SVGAGI. The V gene end was trimmed by 6 bases and the J gene end by 1 base; junction bases not matched to a gene: 8. Here the CDR3 DNA reads TGTGCCAGCAGGGGTCCCGGGACAGCGAACACTGAAGCTTTCTTT. This sequence encodes CASRGPGTANTEAFF.

This clone has just a few counts. The chain joins TRBV27 to TRBJ1-2; D possibly corresponds to TRBD1 (5 bases). From germline, CDR1 is MNHEY and CDR2 SMNVEV (reference sequence). The CDR3 extends over 15 amino acids. Trimming shortened V by 1 base and J by 3 bases, and 12 bases separated the two germline ends. CDR3 in amino acids: CASSLWGGKDYGYTF. The CDR3 region has the DNA TGTGCCAGCAGTTTATGGGGGGGTAAGGACTATGGCTACACCTTC.

The chain employs TRBV3-1 (or the pseudogene TRBV3-2) and TRBJ2-5; 7 bases align to TRBD2. The germline V gene encodes CDR1 LGHDT and CDR2 YNNKEL (reference sequence). The CDR3 length is 16 residues. The J segment lost 5 bases and the V segment lost 4 bases, leaving 13 bases of the junction unmatched. CDR3 nucleotide sequence: TGTGCCAGCAGCCGGGGCGGGAGAGTCGGTGGGGAGACCCAGTACTTC. Protein sequence: CASSRGGRVGGETQYF.

This clone was counted a single time. V usage is TRBV28 and J usage is TRBJ2-5, with 8 bases matching TRBD2. Germline V lookup: CDR1 MDHEN, CDR2 SYDVKM. The CDR3 length is 18 residues. The V gene end was trimmed by 2 bases and the J gene end by 0 bases; junction bases not matched to a gene: 11. CDR3 DNA: TGTGCCAGCAGTTTAATTAGCGGGATAATTTCGTACCAAGAGACCCAGTACTTC. Translating gives CASSLISGIISYQETQYF.

This clone was picked up a small number of times. V gene TRBV7-8 combines with J gene TRBJ1-2, with 9 nucleotides matching TRBD1. The CDR3 is made up of 18 amino acids. V gave up 3 bases and J gave up 0 bases; unmatched junction bases: 11. Germline V gene sequence: CDR1 SGHVS, CDR2 FQNEAQ. The CDR3 DNA is TGTGCCAGCAGCTTGTCCGGGACAGGGCTACCAGCTAACTATGGCTACACCTTC. Its protein is CASSLSGTGLPANYGYTF.

In this sample, this clone turned up a few times. The CDR3 nucleotides are TGTGCCAGCAGCCCGAGGGGGGGGGAGGATCGGCAGTACTTC. Translation: CASSPRGGEDRQYF. The chain links TRBV5-4 to TRBJ2-7; perhaps TRBD2 as D (7 bases). From germline, CDR1 is SGHNT and CDR2 YYREEE (reference sequence). V was clipped by 4 bases and J by 9 bases, with 20 bases between them. The CDR3 has 14 amino acids.

The chain employs TRBV15 and TRBJ1-6; no definite D call. The CDR3 consists of 14 residues. The ends were cut back, 6 bases at V and 1 base at J, with 7 bases in the middle. Germline CDR1 reads LNHNV; CDR2 reads YYDKDF (reference sequence). For the CDR3, the DNA is TGTGCCACCAGTGCGGTTTCCTATAATTCACCCCTCCACTTT. Amino acids: CATSAVSYNSPLHF.

The chain combines TRBV6-1 with TRBJ2-1, with TRBD2 matching 15 bases. The CDR3 runs 19 residues. The V gene's germline CDR1 is MNHNS and CDR2 SASEGT. The ends lost 1 base at V and 1 base at J; junction bases unmatched: 5. The CDR3 is CASSEVGLAGGPSYNEQFF. The DNA for the CDR3 is TGTGCCAGCAGTGAAGTTGGACTAGCGGGGGGGCCTTCCTACAATGAGCAGTTCTTC.

This sequence joins TRBV14 and TRBJ2-7, with D possibly TRBD2 on 6 matching bases. Germline-derived CDR1 and CDR2 are SGHDN and FVKESK. The CDR3 loop spans 15 amino acids. The V end was cut by 4 bases, the J end by 3 bases, with 16 bases between. The CDR3 nucleotides read TGTGCCAGCAGCCCGCTCGGGACGGGAGTCTACGAGCAGTACTTC. It is translated as CASSPLGTGVYEQYF.

The CDR3 sequence: CATSSSGSNEQFF. The CDR3 DNA reads as TGTGCCACCAGTTCTAGCGGGAGCAATGAGCAGTTCTTC. This chain links TRBV24-1 with TRBJ2-1, with 10 bases that match TRBD2. V lost 6 bases, J lost 6 bases, and 1 base stayed unmatched. Germline CDR1 is KGHDR and CDR2 is SFDVKD. This CDR3 has 13 amino acids.

The CDR3 sequence is CASSQHTGTGQNTGELFF. Written as DNA, the CDR3 is TGTGCCAGCAGCCAACATACAGGGACAGGCCAGAACACCGGGGAGCTGTTTTTT. This chain joins TRBV3-1 (or the pseudogene TRBV3-2) and TRBJ2-2; TRBD1 matches 8 bases. V lost 2 bases to trimming and J lost 1 base; unmatched junction nucleotides: 9. Germline V gene lookup returns CDR1 LGHDT and CDR2 YNNKEL (reference sequence). This CDR3 is built from 18 residues.

The V call is TRBV9, the J call TRBJ2-1, with 12 bases identical to TRBD2. This CDR3 spans 19 amino acids. Germline V gives CDR1 SGDLS, CDR2 YYNGEE. The V gene end was trimmed by 2 bases and the J gene end by 0 bases; junction bases not matched to a gene: 9. The DNA of the CDR3 is TGTGCCAGCAGCGTCTGGGGACTAGCGGGTGGCGTCTCCTACAATGAGCAGTTCTTC. It translates to CASSVWGLAGGVSYNEQFF.

This clone was seen just once. This sequence joins TRBV29-1 and TRBJ2-1; no reliable D call. CDR3 length: 14 residues. V dropped 0 bases and J dropped 6 bases, with 12 bases sitting between them. CDR1 is SQVTM and CDR2 is ANQGSEA in the germline V gene. This chain's CDR3 is CSVEEWWNSNEQFF. CDR3 in DNA: TGCAGCGTTGAAGAATGGTGGAACAGCAATGAGCAGTTCTTC.